What follows are 10 T cell receptor beta chains derived from one specimen sequenced in a study of cytomegalovirus exposure and HLA in healthy donors. The PCR made use of 60 Vbeta and 13 Jbeta primers. Clones were sequenced by immunoSEQ multiplex PCR, and TCRdb holds only the in-frame ones, with some missing. The data contain around 150,000 clones, approximately 81% of them singletons. Sequencing input: PBMCs. The receptors derive from a woman aged 40 to 50 in good health and CMV-seropositive.

This clone was detected only a few times. The rearrangement joins TRBV18 to TRBJ2-7; 7 nucleotides align to TRBD2. J gave up 5 bases and V 4 bases, and 14 bases lay outside the gene matches. This CDR3 is 16 amino acids long. In germline, CDR1 is KGHSH, CDR2 LQKENI. CDR3 loop: CASSHRDRKSGNEQYF. Here the CDR3 DNA reads TGTGCCAGCTCACACCGGGACCGAAAAAGCGGGAACGAGCAGTACTTC.

The chain combines TRBV7-9 with TRBJ2-5; D gene unclear. The end of the DNA is better explained by TRBJ2-7, so the J call may be wrong. Germline values: CDR1 SEHNR, CDR2 FQNEAQ (reference sequence). CDR3 length: 12 amino acids. DNA for the CDR3: TGTGCCAGCAGTCTGCATTCCTACGAGCAGTACTTC. This translates into CASSLHSYEQYF.

V is TRBV28 and J is TRBJ2-3; 8 bases align to TRBD2. J was trimmed by 5 bases and V by 4 bases; bases with no gene match: 11. Looked up from germline, CDR1 is MDHEN and CDR2 is SYDVKM. There are 16 residues in the CDR3. This CDR3 reads CASSSGAGGLKDTQYF. As DNA, the CDR3 is TGTGCCAGCAGTTCAGGGGCGGGGGGCCTCAAAGATACGCAGTATTTT.

The rearrangement links TRBV7-2 to TRBJ2-5; 13 bases fit TRBD2. V was clipped by 7 bases and J by 4 bases; unmatched bases: 6. This CDR3 spans 15 amino acids. Germline values: CDR1 SGHTA, CDR2 FQGNSA. CDR3 DNA: TGTGCCAGCAACCAACTAGCGGGGGGGCGAGAGACCCAGTACTTC. Its translation: CASNQLAGGRETQYF.

This chain links TRBV7-6 with TRBJ2-7, with D perhaps TRBD1 (5 bases). Germline V gives CDR1 SGHVS, CDR2 FNYEAQ. V was trimmed by 4 bases and J by 6 bases, leaving 10 bases between them. The CDR3 runs 12 residues. CDR3 DNA sequence: TGTGCCAGCAGCTCCGACAGCCGCGAGCAGTACTTC. Residues: CASSSDSREQYF.

The chain employs TRBV6-5 and TRBJ2-3; TRBD2 matches at 12 bases. J was trimmed by 8 bases and V by 9 bases; bases with no gene match: 6. The CDR3 sequence is 13 residues long. CDR1 MNHEY and CDR2 SVGAGI come from the germline V gene. The CDR3 loop is CASQTSGGGTQYF. The CDR3 bases are TGTGCCAGTCAGACTAGCGGGGGCGGTACGCAGTATTTT.

V gene TRBV9 combines with J gene TRBJ1-3; D is perhaps TRBD1 (5 bases). V lost 4 bases to trimming and J lost 0 bases, with 8 bases between them. Germline CDR1 SGDLS, CDR2 YYNGEE. CDR3 size: 14 residues. For the CDR3, the DNA is TGTGCCAGCAGCACGACAGCCTCTGGAAACACCATATATTTT. Its protein product is CASSTTASGNTIYF.

The J gene is TRBJ1-5, the V gene TRBV5-8; TRBD1 might be the D (6 bases). V shed 6 bases and J shed 2 bases, with 18 bases lying between them. Germline CDR1 is SGHTS and CDR2 is YDEGEE. CDR3 length: 16 amino acids. The CDR3 sequence: CASIIYRVRGNQPQHF. The CDR3 DNA is TGTGCCAGCATCATATACAGGGTAAGGGGCAATCAGCCCCAGCATTTT. The complete variable domain, with remaining parts taken from reference TRBV5-8 and TRBJ1-5, reads EAGVTQSPTHLIKTRGQQATLRCSPISGHTSVYWYQQALGLGLQFLLWYDEGEERNRGNFPPRFSGRQFPNYSSELNVNALELEDSALYLCASIIYRVRGNQPQHFGDGTRLSIL.

The V call is TRBV18, the J call TRBJ1-2; 10 nucleotides match TRBD1. Per germline, CDR1 KGHSH and CDR2 LQKENI. V lost 2 bases, J lost 7 bases, and 10 bases stayed unmatched. This CDR3 is 16 amino acids long. The CDR3 loop is CASSPKDRGISSGYTF. In DNA, the CDR3 is TGTGCCAGCTCACCAAAGGACAGGGGGATATCCTCTGGCTACACCTTC.

The V gene is TRBV28, the J gene TRBJ1-6, with 8 bases lining up with TRBD1. Germline CDR1 reads MDHEN; CDR2 reads SYDVKM. The CDR3 loop spans 17 amino acids. The V segment lost 2 bases and the J segment 6 bases; nucleotides outside the gene matches: 9. The CDR3 reads CASSLEIGQGGNSPLHF. Written as DNA, the CDR3 is TGTGCCAGCAGTTTAGAGATCGGACAGGGAGGTAATTCACCCCTCCACTTT. The full variable domain, its missing parts supplied by reference TRBV28 and TRBJ1-6, is DVKVTQSSRYLVKRTGEKVFLECVQDMDHENMFWYRQDPGLGLRLIYFSYDVKMKEKGDIPEGYSVSREKKERFSLILESASTNQTSMYLCASSLEIGQGGNSPLHFGNGTRLTVT.